This T cell receptor (beta chain) came from a study of shared clonotypes between healthy human individuals. This table comes from immunoSEQ multiplex PCR, and its TCRdb copy is limited to in-frame clones, with some not included. Here the sample spans roughly 640,000 clones, roughly 70% being singletons. This CDR3 comprises 16 residues. Germline V gene lookup returns CDR1 MGHDK and CDR2 SYGVNS. The V end lost 1 base, the J end lost 0 bases, and 9 bases lay between the germline ends. This sequence originates from a woman under 40 in good health. The chain joins TRBV25-1 to TRBJ2-2; no clear D gene. Sequenced: memory CD4+ T cells sorted from blood. Regarding subset: CD45RA-negative fraction. In nucleotides, the CDR3 is TGTGCCAGCAGTGAATTTGGGCAGACGAACACCGGGGAGCTGTTTTTT. It is translated as CASSEFGQTNTGELFF. Supplemented by reference TRBV25-1 and TRBJ2-2, the full variable domain reads EADIYQTPRYLVIGTGKKITLECSQTMGHDKMYWYQQDPGMELHLIHYSYGVNSTEKGDLSSESTVSRIRTEHFPLTLESARPSHTSQYLCASSEFGQTNTGELFFGEGSRLTVL.